Listed below are T cell receptor beta chains from one sample, sequenced in a study of blood T cell repertoires in COVID-19. Some clones are missing from TCRdb's copy, which holds only in-frame ones; the method was immunoSEQ multiplex PCR. Here the sample spans about 200,000 clones, approximately 84% being singletons. The sample was PBMCs or T cells enriched from blood (not recorded which). The origin of the receptors is a man aged 35 to 55 who had recovered from COVID-19. The CDR3 runs from the conserved cysteine through the conserved F or W. The D gene is left open where the match is weak. The size entry is marked missing in some rows and otherwise reads once, few, many or a size class.

abundance,v_gene,j_gene,d_gene,CDR3nt,CDR3aa
.,TRBV4-1,TRBJ1-2,TRBD1,TGCGCCAGCAGCCAAGATCTTGAGGGACAGGGAACTTATGGCTACACCTTC,CASSQDLEGQGTYGYTF
once,TRBV29-1,TRBJ2-6,TRBD1,TGCAGCGTTACCGGGACAGGGAAGGCTGGGGCCAACGTCCTGACTTTC,CSVTGTGKAGANVLTF
.,TRBV5-1,TRBJ1-4,.,TGCGCCAGCGCGGGGGGGCCTACAACTAATGAAAAACTGTTTTTT,CASAGGPTTNEKLFF
few,TRBV18,TRBJ2-2,TRBD1,TGTGCCAGCTCACCACTCGGACAGGGTTTGTCCGGGGAGCTGTTTTTT,CASSPLGQGLSGELFF
.,TRBV7-8,TRBJ2-1,TRBD2,TGTGCCAGCAGCTTAAGGTTTGCGGCGGGGGGGTTCCTGGAGCAGTTCTTC,CASSLRFAAGGFLEQFF
.,TRBV29-1,TRBJ2-3,TRBD2,TGCAGCGTCGCGGGACTAGCGGTCACAGATACGCAGTATTTT,CSVAGLAVTDTQYF
.,TRBV5-1,TRBJ1-4,TRBD1,TGCGCCAGCAGCTTCACCGGGACAGGTGAAAAACTGTTTTTT,CASSFTGTGEKLFF
.,TRBV3-1/TRBV3-2,TRBJ1-5,.,TGTGCCAGCAGCCAAGGTCTCAATCAGCCCCAGCATTTT,CASSQGLNQPQHF
.,TRBV7-9,TRBJ2-7,TRBD1,TGTGCCAGCAGCCCGGGGACAGGGGGTCGGTACGAGCAGTACTTC,CASSPGTGGRYEQYF
.,TRBV18,TRBJ2-2,TRBD2,TGTGCCAGCTCACCTCTGGGCGGGAGCTACACCGGGGAGCTGTTTTTT,CASSPLGGSYTGELFF
.,TRBV4-2,TRBJ2-3,TRBD2,TGTGCCAGCAGCCAAGATCGGGGGATAGCGGGGTACCCCACAGATACGCAGTATTTT,CASSQDRGIAGYPTDTQYF